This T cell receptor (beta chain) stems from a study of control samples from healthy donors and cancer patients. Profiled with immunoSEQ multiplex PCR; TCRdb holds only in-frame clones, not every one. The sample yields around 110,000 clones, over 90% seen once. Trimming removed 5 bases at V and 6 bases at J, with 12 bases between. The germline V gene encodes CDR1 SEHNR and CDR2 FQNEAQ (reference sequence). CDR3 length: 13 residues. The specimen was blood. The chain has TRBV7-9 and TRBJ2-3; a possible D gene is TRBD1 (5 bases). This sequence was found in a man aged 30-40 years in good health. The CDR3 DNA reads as TGTGCCAGCAGCCCCTCAGGGCGGGATACGCAGTATTTT. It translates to CASSPSGRDTQYF.